These 30 T cell receptor beta chains share one sample of origin, sequenced in a study of cytomegalovirus exposure and HLA in healthy donors. Use of 60 Vbeta and 13 Jbeta primers characterized the PCR. The assay was immunoSEQ multiplex PCR, and TCRdb's table has in-frame clones only and misses some. The sample has 160,000 or so clones, about 80% seen once. The sample consisted of PBMCs. These receptor sequences come from a man aged 30 to 39 in good health and CMV-seropositive.

The V and J genes are TRBV7-2 and TRBJ1-1; 9 nucleotides match TRBD1. The germline gives CDR1 SGHTA, CDR2 FQGNSA. The CDR3 is made up of 15 amino acids. Unmatched junction bases numbered 8, after V lost 5 bases and J lost 4 bases. The CDR3 DNA reads TGTGCCAGCAGCCTCTTACAGGGGGCGCCCACTGAAGCTTTCTTT. It translates to CASSLLQGAPTEAFF.

The V and J genes are TRBV10-3 and TRBJ2-3; 15 bases match TRBD2. CDR1 is ENHRY, CDR2 SYGVKD, per germline. The CDR3 runs 18 residues. The J segment lost 0 bases and the V segment lost 6 bases, leaving 7 bases of the junction unmatched. The CDR3 bases are TGTGCCATCAGCAAAGGGACTAGCGGGGGGATTAGCACAGATACGCAGTATTTT. As protein: CAISKGTSGGISTDTQYF.

J is TRBJ1-1 and V is TRBV9; tentatively, D is TRBD1 (6 bases). Germline CDR1 reads SGDLS; CDR2 reads YYNGEE. The CDR3 spans 12 residues. V was shortened by 4 bases and J by 6 bases, with 10 bases between the two germline ends. CDR3 region: CASSIGQSEAFF. CDR3 DNA: TGTGCCAGCAGCATAGGACAGTCTGAAGCTTTCTTT.

The CDR3 loop is CAWSVQAYNEQFF. CDR3 in DNA: TGTGCCTGGAGTGTACAGGCTTACAATGAGCAGTTCTTC. V is TRBV30 and J is TRBJ2-1; a possible D gene is TRBD1 (5 bases). The germline V gene encodes CDR1 GTSNPN and CDR2 SVGIG (reference sequence). The CDR3 consists of 13 residues. The V gene lost 0 bases and the J gene lost 4 bases, with 7 bases spanning the gap.

The J gene is TRBJ2-1, the V gene TRBV4-3, with 7 bases identical to TRBD2. The CDR3 runs to 15 residues. V lost 2 bases and J lost 1; bases outside the gene matches: 2. Germline V CDR1 and CDR2: LGHNA, YSLEER. CDR3 protein: CASSQREGSYNEQFF. CDR3 DNA sequence: TGCGCCAGCAGCCAAAGGGAGGGGTCCTACAATGAGCAGTTCTTC.

V and J are TRBV9 and TRBJ2-2; 9 positions match TRBD1. With V trimmed by 4 bases and J by 4 bases, 8 bases remained unmatched. CDR3 length: 16 residues. The V gene's germline CDR1 is SGDLS and CDR2 YYNGEE. The CDR3 protein is CASSLTPGQGTGELFF. CDR3 nucleotide sequence: TGTGCCAGCAGCCTTACTCCGGGACAGGGCACCGGGGAGCTGTTTTTT. The full variable domain, rest sourced from reference TRBV9 and TRBJ2-2, is DSGVTQTPKHLITATGQRVTLRCSPRSGDLSVYWYQQSLDQGLQFLIQYYNGEERAKGNILERFSAQQFPDLHSELNLSSLELGDSALYFCASSLTPGQGTGELFFGEGSRLTVL.

The chain has TRBV5-4 and TRBJ2-7, with 7 bases fitting TRBD1. Trimming cost V 4 bases and J 3 bases; bases outside gene matches: 10. The CDR3 covers 15 residues. Per germline, CDR1 SGHNT and CDR2 YYREEE (reference sequence). The CDR3 loop is CASSQDRQGFYEQYF. The CDR3 bases are TGTGCCAGCAGCCAAGATAGACAGGGATTCTACGAGCAGTACTTC.

This chain uses TRBV11-3 with TRBJ1-5, with D possibly being TRBD1 (5 bases). CDR3 length equals 15 residues. In germline, CDR1 is SGHNT, CDR2 YENEEA. V was cut by 1 base and J by 5 bases, with 12 bases left in between. In nucleotides, the CDR3 is TGTGCCAGCAGCTTAGTAACCGGGGGTCATCAGCCCCAGCATTTT. Protein product: CASSLVTGGHQPQHF.

The CDR3 loop is CASSSGLQETQYF. The CDR3 bases are TGTGCCAGCAGCTCGGGACTTCAAGAGACCCAGTACTTC. The V gene is TRBV5-4, the J gene TRBJ2-5; D is perhaps TRBD2 (6 bases). Per the germline V gene, CDR1 is SGHNT and CDR2 is YYREEE (reference sequence). This CDR3 has 13 amino acids. The ends were cut back, 3 bases at V and 2 bases at J, with 8 bases in the middle.

The CDR3 DNA reads TGTGCCAGCAGTTACGGGCAGAGCTATGGCTACACCTTC. Translation gives CASSYGQSYGYTF. This rearrangement joins TRBV6-5 to TRBJ1-2; D gene uncertain. Germline V gene sequence: CDR1 MNHEY, CDR2 SVGAGI. The CDR3 is 13 amino acids. Deletions cut 2 bases from V and 4 bases from J, with 8 bases between.

This clone turned up a few times. The genes are TRBV9 and TRBJ2-7, with 9 bases that match TRBD1. Per the germline V gene, CDR1 is SGDLS and CDR2 is YYNGEE. Trimming cost V 0 bases and J 6 bases; bases outside gene matches: 7. The CDR3 is 15 residues long. DNA for the CDR3: TGTGCCAGCAGCGTAGAGGACAGGGGAGTCTGCGAGCAGTACTTC. As protein: CASSVEDRGVCEQYF.

The V call is TRBV10-3, the J call TRBJ1-1; possible D gene TRBD1, 5 bases. Trimming cost V 8 bases and J 5 bases, with 18 bases left between them. The CDR3 runs to 14 residues. Germline CDR1 and CDR2: ENHRY and SYGVKD. CDR3 bases: TGTGCCATCCAATCCCGACAGCGTGGGACTGAAGCTTTCTTT. It translates to CAIQSRQRGTEAFF.

In its sample, this clone was seen a few times. V usage is TRBV4-1 and J usage is TRBJ1-1; 10 nucleotides agree with TRBD1. With 5 bases clipped from V and 2 bases from J, the junction kept 8 bases outside the gene matches. Per the germline V gene, CDR1 is MGHRA and CDR2 is YSYEKL. The CDR3 extends over 16 amino acids. The CDR3 region is CASSIRQGARNTEAFF. The CDR3 DNA reads as TGCGCCAGCAGCATTAGACAGGGGGCTCGTAACACTGAAGCTTTCTTT.

The chain joins TRBV6-5 to TRBJ1-4; 7 bases agree with TRBD1. Looked up from germline, CDR1 is MNHEY and CDR2 is SVGAGI. J was trimmed by 5 bases and V by 0 bases; bases with no gene match: 6. The CDR3 is 16 amino acids. The CDR3 sequence: CASSYSIETGNEKLFF. DNA for the CDR3: TGTGCCAGCAGTTACTCGATCGAGACAGGGAATGAAAAACTGTTTTTT.

This chain links TRBV30 with TRBJ2-4; possible D gene TRBD1, 6 bases. CDR3 size: 16 residues. V lost 7 bases and J lost 1, with 20 bases in between. Germline-derived CDR1 and CDR2 are GTSNPN and SVGIG (reference sequence). The CDR3 reads CASRDIRRVAKNIQYF. The CDR3, as DNA: TGTGCCTCCCGGGACATTCGCCGGGTCGCCAAAAACATTCAGTACTTC.

This rearrangement joins TRBV4-1 to TRBJ2-3; perhaps TRBD1 as D (6 bases). This CDR3 comprises 15 residues. The V gene's germline CDR1 is MGHRA and CDR2 YSYEKL. The V end was cut by 2 bases, the J end by 0 bases, with 9 bases between. The CDR3 protein is CASSQQQGSTDTQYF. For the CDR3, the DNA is TGCGCCAGCAGCCAACAACAGGGTAGCACAGATACGCAGTATTTT.

The chain employs TRBV30 and TRBJ1-6; D gene uncertain. The CDR3 sequence is 18 residues long. In germline, CDR1 is GTSNPN, CDR2 SVGIG (reference sequence). V was trimmed by 2 bases and J by 3 bases, leaving 20 bases between them. CDR3 protein: CAWSFVRLRKVYNSPLHF. The CDR3 DNA is TGTGCCTGGAGTTTTGTCCGTCTGAGGAAAGTCTATAATTCACCCCTCCACTTT.

The chain combines TRBV14 with TRBJ2-5; possible D gene TRBD1, 6 bases. The CDR3 length is 15 residues. Germline CDR1 and CDR2: SGHDN and FVKESK. V was clipped by 0 bases and J by 5 bases, with 13 bases between them. As DNA, the CDR3 is TGTGCCAGCAGCCAAGAACTCAGGGGTGGGGAGACCCAGTACTTC. Its protein product is CASSQELRGGETQYF.

The chain carries TRBV7-2 and TRBJ2-5; D may be TRBD2 (5 bases). The length of the CDR3 is 11 residues. V lost 2 bases, J lost 10 bases, and 8 bases lay in between. CDR1 and CDR2 (germline): SGHTA, FQGNSA. As DNA, the CDR3 is TGTGCCAGCAGCTTATTGAGGGTCCAGTACTTC. It codes for CASSLLRVQYF.

The chain combines TRBV28 with TRBJ1-2; D uncertain. CDR1 is MDHEN and CDR2 is SYDVKM in the germline V gene. Between the trimmed V and J ends, which lost 4 bases and 4 bases, there was a span of 10 bases. The CDR3 is made up of 13 amino acids. The CDR3 reads CASSYTEPYGYTF. The CDR3 bases are TGTGCCAGCAGTTATACTGAACCCTATGGCTACACCTTC.

The rearrangement uses TRBV9 and TRBJ2-3; 9 bases map to TRBD2. Germline assignment: CDR1 SGDLS and CDR2 YYNGEE. This CDR3 has 16 amino acids. J gave up 0 bases and V 2 bases, and 4 bases lay outside the gene matches. The CDR3 sequence is CASSVWRGGSTDTQYF. The CDR3 region has the DNA TGTGCCAGCAGCGTTTGGCGGGGGGGTAGCACAGATACGCAGTATTTT.

The chain is built from TRBV16 and TRBJ1-1, with no clear D. Germline CDR1 and CDR2: KGHSY and FQNENV. V lost 8 bases and J 2 bases, leaving 6 bases between the germline ends. This CDR3 region has 11 residues. The CDR3 nucleotides read TGTGCCAGCTCTATAAACACTGAAGCTTTCTTT. It codes for CASSINTEAFF. Full variable domain (missing parts from reference TRBV16 and TRBJ1-1): GEEVAQTPKHLVRGEGQKAKLYCAPIKGHSYVFWYQQVLKNEFKFLISFQNENVFDETGMPKERFSAKCLPNSPCSLEIQATKLEDSAVYFCASSINTEAFFGQGTRLTVV.

This chain links TRBV6-4 with TRBJ1-6; D gene uncertain. The CDR3 is 18 residues long. Germline lookup yields CDR1 MRHNA and CDR2 SNTAGT. V was trimmed by 2 bases and J by 0 bases, leaving 14 bases between them. The CDR3 region is CASSDLKRESSYNSPLHF. Written as DNA, the CDR3 is TGTGCCAGCAGTGACCTAAAGAGGGAAAGCTCCTATAATTCACCCCTCCACTTT.

This chain connects TRBV7-9 to TRBJ2-2; 7 positions match TRBD1. Unmatched junction bases numbered 4, after V lost 6 bases and J lost 6 bases. Germline CDR1 is SEHNR and CDR2 is FQNEAQ (reference sequence). CDR3 length: 13 amino acids. For the CDR3, the DNA is TGTGCCAGCAGACCCACAGGGGCCGGGGAGCTGTTTTTT. This gives the protein CASRPTGAGELFF. The full variable domain, completed using reference TRBV7-9 and TRBJ2-2, is DTGVSQNPRHKITKRGQNVTFRCDPISEHNRLYWYRQTLGQGPEFLTYFQNEAQLEKSRLLSDRFSAERPKGSFSTLEIQRTEQGDSAMYLCASRPTGAGELFFGEGSRLTVL.

This chain joins TRBV27 and TRBJ1-5; TRBD1 might be the D (6 bases). This CDR3 is 16 amino acids long. Between the trimmed V and J ends, which lost 1 base and 2 bases, there was a span of 12 bases. Germline-derived CDR1 and CDR2 are MNHEY and SMNVEV (reference sequence). CDR3 region: CASSLWGQGGNQPQHF. The CDR3 nucleotides are TGTGCCAGCAGTTTATGGGGGCAGGGTGGCAATCAGCCCCAGCATTTT.

CDR3 sequence (DNA): TGTGCCAGCAGTTTGGACCGCGCGGGGTTGGAGACCCAGTACTTC. Translation gives CASSLDRAGLETQYF. V gene TRBV28 combines with J gene TRBJ2-5, with D perhaps matching TRBD2 (6 bases). CDR1 and CDR2 from the germline V gene are MDHEN and SYDVKM. This CDR3 is built from 15 residues. V lost 3 bases to trimming and J lost 5 bases, with 16 bases between them.

V is TRBV14 and J is TRBJ1-2; possible D gene TRBD1, 6 bases. The CDR3 length is 16 residues. Germline V gene data show CDR1 as SGHDN and CDR2 as FVKESK. V shed 2 bases and J shed 2 bases, with 15 bases lying between them. CDR3 in amino acids: CASSQRPRTANYGYTF. CDR3 coding DNA: TGTGCCAGCAGCCAAAGACCCAGGACAGCGAACTATGGCTACACCTTC.

The chain couples TRBV5-4 to TRBJ1-5; weak D call: TRBD1 (6 bases). Trimming removed 2 bases at V and 7 bases at J, with 13 bases between. Germline assignment: CDR1 SGHNT and CDR2 YYREEE (reference sequence). The CDR3 length is 14 residues. In DNA, the CDR3 is TGTGCCAGCAGCTTAGGGGGTTCGGGGCAGCCCCAGCATTTT. This gives the protein CASSLGGSGQPQHF.

Here the CDR3 reads CASMPQGLGGELFF. DNA for the CDR3: TGTGCCAGCATGCCGCAGGGACTTGGCGGGGAGCTGTTTTTT. J is TRBJ2-2 and V is TRBV2; TRBD2 might be the D (6 bases). From germline, CDR1 is SNHLY and CDR2 FYNNEI. This CDR3 comprises 14 residues. Trimming left V 7 bases short and J 7 bases short, with 16 bases between.

The V and J genes are TRBV2 and TRBJ1-3; D unresolved. The V gene lost 4 bases and the J gene lost 4 bases, with 8 bases spanning the gap. Germline V gene sequence: CDR1 SNHLY, CDR2 FYNNEI. This CDR3 is built from 13 residues. CDR3 in amino acids: CASSVGRGNTIYF. For the CDR3, the DNA is TGTGCCAGCAGTGTTGGCAGGGGAAACACCATATATTTT.